The following is a T cell receptor beta chain sequence with its context. This sample is part of a study of blood T cell repertoires in COVID-19. CDR1 KGHSH and CDR2 LQKENI come from the germline V gene. After removal of 0 bases from V and 10 bases from J, the junction contained 5 bases not matched to a gene. This CDR3 contains 14 residues. Only in-frame clones appear in the TCRdb table, and some are missing; sequencing was by immunoSEQ multiplex PCR. The top ten hold around 4.4% of the sample, which has 97,000 or so clones, approximately 92% seen once. The origin of this receptor is a man between 18 and 35 years old with acute or convalescent COVID-19. The rearrangement links TRBV18 to TRBJ1-1; 10 positions agree with TRBD1. The specimen sequenced was peripheral blood. CDR3 DNA: TGTGCCAGCTCACCACCTGGGGGGGACAGGGGAGCTTTCTTT. It is translated as CASSPPGGDRGAFF.